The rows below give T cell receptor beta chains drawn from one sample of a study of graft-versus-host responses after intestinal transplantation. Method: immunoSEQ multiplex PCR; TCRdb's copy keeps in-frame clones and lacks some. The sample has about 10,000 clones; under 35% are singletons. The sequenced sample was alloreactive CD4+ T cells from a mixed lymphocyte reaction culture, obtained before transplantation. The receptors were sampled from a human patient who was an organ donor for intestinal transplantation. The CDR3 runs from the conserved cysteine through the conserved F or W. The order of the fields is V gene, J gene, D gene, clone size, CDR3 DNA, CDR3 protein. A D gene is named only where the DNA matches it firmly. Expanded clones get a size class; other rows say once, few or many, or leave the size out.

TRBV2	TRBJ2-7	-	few	TGTGCCAGCAGCAAAGGCTACGAGCAGTACTTC	CASSKGYEQYF
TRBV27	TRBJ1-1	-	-	TGTGCCAGCAGTTTAACCCACAGGAACACTGAAGCTTTCTTT	CASSLTHRNTEAFF
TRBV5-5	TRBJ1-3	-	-	TGTGCCAGCAGCTTGGGGCAGATCTCTGGAAACACCATATATTTT	CASSLGQISGNTIYF
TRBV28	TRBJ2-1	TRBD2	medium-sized	TGTGCCATCAGACCGGGACTAGGGACCCGAGACAAGTTCTTC	CAIRPGLGTRDKFF
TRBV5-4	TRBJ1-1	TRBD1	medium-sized	TGTGCCAGCATGACAGGGGGCTGGGACACTGAAGCTTTCTTT	CASMTGGWDTEAFF
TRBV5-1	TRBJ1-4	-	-	TGCGCCAGCAGCTTGGATACAACTAATGAAAAACTGTTTTTT	CASSLDTTNEKLFF
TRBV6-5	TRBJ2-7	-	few	TGTGCCAGCAGTGGGGACCTCTGGAACGGCTACGAGCAGTACTTC	CASSGDLWNGYEQYF
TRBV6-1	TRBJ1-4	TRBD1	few	TGTGCCAGCAGTGGCCCGGGACAGGCGAATGAAAAACTGTTTTTT	CASSGPGQANEKLFF
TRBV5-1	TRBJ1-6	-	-	TGCGCCAGCAGCGGGGGGACGGGCTATAATTCACCCCTCCACTTT	CASSGGTGYNSPLHF
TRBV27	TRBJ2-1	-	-	TGTGCCAGCAGTTTTGGTCAGCCCTACAATGAGCAGTTCTTC	CASSFGQPYNEQFF
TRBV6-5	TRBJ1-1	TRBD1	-	TGTGCCAGCAGTAAACAGGGGGCGCAGACTGAAGCTTTCTTT	CASSKQGAQTEAFF
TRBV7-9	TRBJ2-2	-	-	TGTGCCAGCAGCTTTCGACAGAAACCCGGGGAGCTGTTTTTT	CASSFRQKPGELFF
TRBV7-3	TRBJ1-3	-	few	TGTGCCAGCAGCTTGCAGGGAAGAAACACCATATATTTT	CASSLQGRNTIYF
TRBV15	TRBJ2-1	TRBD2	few	TGTGCCACCAGCAGGGGACTAGCGGGGGGCAATGAGCAGTTCTTC	CATSRGLAGGNEQFF
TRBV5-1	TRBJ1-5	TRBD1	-	TGCGCCAGCAGACCTGACAGGGGGATCAATCAGCCCCAGCATTTT	CASRPDRGINQPQHF
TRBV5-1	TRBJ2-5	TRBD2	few	TGCGCCAGCAGCTTGGAGTTTTTTATAGCGGGGGCTAAAGAGACCCAGTACTTC	CASSLEFFIAGAKETQYF
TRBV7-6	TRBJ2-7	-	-	TGTGCCAGCAGCTTAGGCAGGGCATACTACGAGCAGTACTTC	CASSLGRAYYEQYF
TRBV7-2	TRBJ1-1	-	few	TGTGCCAGCAGCTTTACCGGCGCCAACACTGAAGCTTTCTTT	CASSFTGANTEAFF
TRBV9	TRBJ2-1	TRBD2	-	TGTGCCAGCACGTTATCGGGACTAGCGGGGGGCGATGAGCAGTTCTTC	CASTLSGLAGGDEQFF
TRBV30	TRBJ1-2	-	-	TGTGCCTGGAGTGTTACGTTCTATGGCTACACCTTC	CAWSVTFYGYTF
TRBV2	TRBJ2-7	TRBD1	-	TGTGCCAGCAGTGAACAGGGGGTTTTTATTTACGAGCAGTACTTC	CASSEQGVFIYEQYF
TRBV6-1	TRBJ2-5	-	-	TGTGCCAGCGGAGTGCAAGAGACCCAGTACTTC	CASGVQETQYF
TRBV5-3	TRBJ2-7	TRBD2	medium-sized	TGTGCCAGATATGGTCTAGCGGGGGGTAAGTTTTACGAGCAGTACTTC	CARYGLAGGKFYEQYF
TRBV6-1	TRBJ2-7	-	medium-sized	TGTGCCAGCAGTGAAGCATATAGGGGTCTCCAGTACTTC	CASSEAYRGLQYF
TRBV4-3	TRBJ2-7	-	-	TGCGCCAGCAGCCAAGAACGGTTACCGCCCTACGAGCAGTACTTC	CASSQERLPPYEQYF
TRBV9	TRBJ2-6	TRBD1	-	TGTGCCAGCAGCGTAGATAGGTCCCTGGGACAGTTCTCTGGGGCCAACGTCCTGACTTTC	CASSVDRSLGQFSGANVLTF
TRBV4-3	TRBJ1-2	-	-	TGCGCCAGCAGCCAAGTCGGCAGCTATGGCTACACCTTC	CASSQVGSYGYTF
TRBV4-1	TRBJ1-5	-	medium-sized	TGCGCCAGCAGCCCCCGGGACAACAATCAGCCCCAGCATTTT	CASSPRDNNQPQHF
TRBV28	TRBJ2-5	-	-	TGTGCCAGCAGTGACCCGACAGAGACCCAGTACTTC	CASSDPTETQYF
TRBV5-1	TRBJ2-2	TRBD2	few	TGCGCCAGCAGCTTTGACTCCACGGGGGGGTCGACCGGGGAGCTGTTTTTT	CASSFDSTGGSTGELFF
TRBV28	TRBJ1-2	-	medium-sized	TGTGCCAGCAGTTTCAATAACTATGGCTACACCTTC	CASSFNNYGYTF
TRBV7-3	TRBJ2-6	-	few	TGTGCCAGCAGCTTAACGTTGGGGGCTGGGGCCAACGTCCTGACTTTC	CASSLTLGAGANVLTF
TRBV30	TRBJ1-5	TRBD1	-	TGTGCCTGGAGTGGACAGGGTGTATCGCCCCAGCATTTT	CAWSGQGVSPQHF
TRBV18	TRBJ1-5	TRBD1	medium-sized	TGTGCCAGCTCACCTGGGACAGGGGGCAATCAGCCCCAGCATTTT	CASSPGTGGNQPQHF
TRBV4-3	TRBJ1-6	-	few	TGCGCCAGCAGCCAAGATCAGAATTCACCCCTCCACTTT	CASSQDQNSPLHF
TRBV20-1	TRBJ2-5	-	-	TGCAGTGCTTCGACAGGGACTCTCCTGAACTTC	CSASTGTLLNF
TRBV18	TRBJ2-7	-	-	TGTGCCAGCTCACCAGACTCCTACGAGCAGTACTTC	CASSPDSYEQYF
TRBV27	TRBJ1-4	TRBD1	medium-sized	TGTGCCAGCAGTTTACTGGGCAGGGGGGGTGAAAAACTGTTTTTT	CASSLLGRGGEKLFF
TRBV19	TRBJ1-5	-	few	TGTGCCAGTAGTATGGAGCTTTATCAGCCCCAGCATTTT	CASSMELYQPQHF
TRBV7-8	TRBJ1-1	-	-	TGTGCCAGCATGTGGGACACAAACACTGAAGCTTTCTTT	CASMWDTNTEAFF
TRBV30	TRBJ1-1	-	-	TGTGCCTGGAGTATAAAGGCTAACACTGAAGCTTTCTTT	CAWSIKANTEAFF
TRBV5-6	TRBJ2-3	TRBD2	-	TGTGCCAGCAGCTTGCGGACTAGCGGGAATGGCACAGATACGCAGTATTTT	CASSLRTSGNGTDTQYF
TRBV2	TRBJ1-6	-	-	TGTGCCAGCAGTGATGAGTACTCCTATAATTCACCCCTCCACTTT	CASSDEYSYNSPLHF
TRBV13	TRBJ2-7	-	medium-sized	TGTGCCAGCAGCTTCAGGGGAATCTCCTACGAGCAGTACTTC	CASSFRGISYEQYF